This T cell receptor (beta chain) stems from a study of T cell changes during pregnancy in multiple sclerosis. This CDR3 contains 15 residues. The repertoire was sequenced with immunoSEQ multiplex PCR; TCRdb's copy has only in-frame clones and lacks some. The table lists some 80,000 clones, around 90% of them singletons. The chain employs TRBV21-1 and TRBJ2-7; TRBD1 is the table's D call, not checked against the DNA. TRBV21-1 is tagged as a pseudogene. The material sequenced was peripheral blood, taken in the first trimester of pregnancy. The sequence derives from a female donor in good health, enrolled as a control in a pregnancy study. The CDR3 sequence is CASSKREQASYEQYF. The CDR3 bases are TGTGCCAGCAGCAAGCGTGAGCAGGCGTCCTACGAGCAGTACTTC.